This T cell receptor (beta chain) was identified in a study of T-cell reconstitution after alpha-beta-depleted transplantation in children. During its preparation, the TCRbeta library received unique molecular identifiers. TCRdb used MiXCR to reprocess the PCR reads, holding one entry per CDR3 protein. The data show tens of thousands of distinct CDR3 sequences, about 6.7% seen once. The V end lost 6 bases, the J end lost 8 bases, and 14 bases lay between the germline ends. The germline V gene encodes CDR1 SGHTA and CDR2 FQGNSA. The CDR3 has 14 amino acids. The V gene is TRBV7-2, the J gene TRBJ1-6, with D hard to call. The sample in question was PBMCs from the stem cell graft donor, obtained from the stem cell graft. The TCR originated in a human donor who donated a stem cell graft to a child with acute lymphoblastic leukemia. CDR3 bases: TGTGCCAGCAGTTCGTACGGGTATGATTCACCCCTCCACTTT. Amino acid sequence: CASSSYGYDSPLHF.